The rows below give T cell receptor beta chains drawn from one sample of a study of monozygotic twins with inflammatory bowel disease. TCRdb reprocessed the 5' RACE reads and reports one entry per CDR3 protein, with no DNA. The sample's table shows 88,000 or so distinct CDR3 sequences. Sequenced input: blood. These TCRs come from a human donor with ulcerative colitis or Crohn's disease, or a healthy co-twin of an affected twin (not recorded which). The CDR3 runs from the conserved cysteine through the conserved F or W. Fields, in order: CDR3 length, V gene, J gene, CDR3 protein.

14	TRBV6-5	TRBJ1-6	CASSYVTVNSPLHF
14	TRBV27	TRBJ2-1	CASSLKGPQDEQFF
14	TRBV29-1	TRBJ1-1	CSGGQGAMNTEAFF
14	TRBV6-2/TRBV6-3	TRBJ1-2	CASSYDRGDYGYTF
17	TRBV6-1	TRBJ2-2	CASKITRLAGGTGELFF
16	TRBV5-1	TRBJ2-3	CASSLEGGLVTDTQYF
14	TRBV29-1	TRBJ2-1	CSAIRDRGWHEQFF
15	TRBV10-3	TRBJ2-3	CAINPGQGGGDTQYF
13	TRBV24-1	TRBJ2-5	CATSAGYQETQYF
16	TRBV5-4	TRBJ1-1	CASSLSLEKMNTEAFF
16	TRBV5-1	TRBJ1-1	CASSLAEGQGRTEAFF
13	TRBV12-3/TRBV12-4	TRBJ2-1	CASRLQGYGEQFF
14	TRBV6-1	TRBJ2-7	CASSRDRAYYEQYF
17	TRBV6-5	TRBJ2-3	CASSYDNLAGGTDTQYF
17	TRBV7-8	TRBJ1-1	CASTPGRKGAPGTEAFF
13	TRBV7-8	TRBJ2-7	CASSFQGFDEQYF
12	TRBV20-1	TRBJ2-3	CSCSGAPDTQYF
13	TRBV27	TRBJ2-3	CASSVQGTDTQYF
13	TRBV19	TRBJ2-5	CASNRKQGETQYF
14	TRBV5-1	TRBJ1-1	CASSSTTENTEAFF
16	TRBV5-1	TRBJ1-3	CASSFVGADSGNTIYF
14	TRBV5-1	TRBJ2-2	CASSVQQGSGELFF
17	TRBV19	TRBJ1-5	CASSKVRGDRFTQPQHF
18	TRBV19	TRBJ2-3	CASSIGQRRRPSTDTQYF
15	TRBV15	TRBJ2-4	CATSRVQLAKNIQYF
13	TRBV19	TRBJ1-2	CASSQTINYGYTF
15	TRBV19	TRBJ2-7	CASSIALAGDYEQYF
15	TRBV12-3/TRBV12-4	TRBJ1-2	CASTHWGIGEDGYTF
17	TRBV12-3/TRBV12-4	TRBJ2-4	CASSLAGGIGAKNIQYF
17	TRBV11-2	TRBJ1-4	CASSQRTGGVRDEKLFF
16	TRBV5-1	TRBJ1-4	CASSFGRRATNEKLFF
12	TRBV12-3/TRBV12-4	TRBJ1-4	CASRLQEEKLFF
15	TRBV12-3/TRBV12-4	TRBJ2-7	CASSPRFGGKYEQYF
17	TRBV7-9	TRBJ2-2	CASRPTGLAENTGELFF
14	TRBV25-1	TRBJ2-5	CASSFRGRGETQYF
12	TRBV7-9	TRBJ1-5	CASSFRDQPQHF
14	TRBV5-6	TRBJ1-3	CASSFSRRGNTIYF
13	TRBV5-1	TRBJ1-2	CASSLQGARGYTF
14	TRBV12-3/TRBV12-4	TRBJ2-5	CASSPRGARETQYF
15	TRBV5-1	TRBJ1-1	CASSHPGGPNTEAFF
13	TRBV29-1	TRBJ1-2	CSAYKSQSEGYTF
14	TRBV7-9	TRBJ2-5	CASSLLRVSETQYF
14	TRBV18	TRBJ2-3	CASSPLPSTDTQYF
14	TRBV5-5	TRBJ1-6	CASSRGRLDSPLHF
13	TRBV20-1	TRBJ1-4	CSAYGQSNEKLFF
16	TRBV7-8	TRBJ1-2	CASSRSRTGTLYGYTF
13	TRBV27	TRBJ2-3	CASRPDRSFTQYF
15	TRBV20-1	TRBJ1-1	CSANDPGQGDTEAFF
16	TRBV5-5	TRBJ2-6	CASSPGTGTGANVLTF